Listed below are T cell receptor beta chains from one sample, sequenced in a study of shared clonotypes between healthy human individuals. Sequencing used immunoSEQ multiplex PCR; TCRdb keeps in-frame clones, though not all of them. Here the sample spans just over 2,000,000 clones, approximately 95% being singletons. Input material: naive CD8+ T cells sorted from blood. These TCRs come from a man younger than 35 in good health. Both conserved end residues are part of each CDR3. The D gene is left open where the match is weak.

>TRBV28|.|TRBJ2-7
TGTGCCAGCAGTCCGGGATACGAGCAGTACTTC
CASSPGYEQYF
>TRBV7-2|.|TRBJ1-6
TGTGCCAGCAGCGAACAGGAAATCTCCTATAATTCACCCCTCCACTTT
CASSEQEISYNSPLHF
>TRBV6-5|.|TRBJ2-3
TGTGCCAGCAGTTACCCGCCAGATACGCAGTATTTT
CASSYPPDTQYF
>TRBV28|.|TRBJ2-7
TGTGCCAGCAGTTTAAGGGGGGGCAGGTACGAGCAGTACTTC
CASSLRGGRYEQYF
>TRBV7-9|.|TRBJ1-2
TGTGCCAGCAGCTTAGGCAGGGAGAGGGATGGCTACACCTTC
CASSLGRERDGYTF
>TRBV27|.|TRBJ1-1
TGTGCCAGCAGTTTAGTGGGGAGCACTGAAGCTTTCTTT
CASSLVGSTEAFF
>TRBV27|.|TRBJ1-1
TGTGCCAGCAGTCACAGTGGAACTGAAGCTTTCTTT
CASSHSGTEAFF
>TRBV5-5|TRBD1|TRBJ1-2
TGTGCCAGCAGGCCCGGGACAGTGATCTATGGCTACACCTTC
CASRPGTVIYGYTF
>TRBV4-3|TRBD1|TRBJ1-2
TGCGCCAGCAGCCTGGGACAGGGGGCAATAGAATATGGCTACACCTTC
CASSLGQGAIEYGYTF
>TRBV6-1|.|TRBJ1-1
TGTGCCAGCAGTGACTCTTCAGGCCGGGGTGAAGCTTTCTTT
CASSDSSGRGEAFF
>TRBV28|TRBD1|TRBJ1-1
TGTGCCAGCAGCCAAGGACAGGGCGGCATGAACACTGAAGCTTTCTTT
CASSQGQGGMNTEAFF
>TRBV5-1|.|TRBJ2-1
TGCGCCAGCAGCCCGACGGGGAGCTCCTACAATGAGCAGTTCTTC
CASSPTGSSYNEQFF
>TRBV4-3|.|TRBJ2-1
TGCGCCAGCAGCCACCTTTACAATGAGCAGTTCTTC
CASSHLYNEQFF
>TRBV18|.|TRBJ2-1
TGTGCCAGCTCACTTTACCCGGGAAATGAGCAGTTCTTC
CASSLYPGNEQFF
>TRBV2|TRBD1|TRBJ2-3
TGTGCCAGCAGTGAATGGGGACAGGACACAGATACGCAGTATTTT
CASSEWGQDTDTQYF
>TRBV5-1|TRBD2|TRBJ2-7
TGCGCCAGCAGCCCAGGACTAGCGGGGGAAGTTGACCCACTCGAGCAGTACTTC
CASSPGLAGEVDPLEQYF
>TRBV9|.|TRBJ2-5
TGTGCCAGCAGCCCAGGGACTTCCCAAGAGACCCAGTACTTC
CASSPGTSQETQYF
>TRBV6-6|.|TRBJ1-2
TGTGCCAGCAGTGCGTACGAGGAGCCTGGCGGCTACACCTTC
CASSAYEEPGGYTF
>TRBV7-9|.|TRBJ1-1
TGTGCCAGCAGCTTAGAAGGGGGGGCTGAAGCTTTCTTT
CASSLEGGAEAFF
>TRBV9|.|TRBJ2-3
TGTGCCAGCAGCCCAGACCTCAGGACAGATACGCAGTATTTT
CASSPDLRTDTQYF
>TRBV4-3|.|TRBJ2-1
TGCGCCAGCAGCCCAGACCCTAGCTCCTACAATGAGCAGTTCTTC
CASSPDPSSYNEQFF
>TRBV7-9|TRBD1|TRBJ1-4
TGTGCCAGCAGCCTACGGACAGGGGGTCCTAATGAAAAACTGTTTTTT
CASSLRTGGPNEKLFF
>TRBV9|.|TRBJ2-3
TGTGCCAGCAGCGTAGACGGCGGAGTCACAGATACGCAGTATTTT
CASSVDGGVTDTQYF
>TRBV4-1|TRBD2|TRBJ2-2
TGCGCCAGCAGCCAAGAGGGACTAGCGGGGGAAGGTACCGGGGAGCTGTTTTTT
CASSQEGLAGEGTGELFF
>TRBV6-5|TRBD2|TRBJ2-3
TGTGCCAGCAGTTACGCCTGGACTAGCGGGGAAGATACGCAGTATTTT
CASSYAWTSGEDTQYF
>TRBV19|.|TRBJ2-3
TGTGCCAGTAGTAGTACGGTCATTCGTGAGGGCTCTAGCACAGATACGCAGTATTTT
CASSSTVIREGSSTDTQYF
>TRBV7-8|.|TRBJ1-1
TGTGCCAGCAGCTTAGAAGGTGGGGGAGGCACTGAAGCTTTCTTT
CASSLEGGGGTEAFF
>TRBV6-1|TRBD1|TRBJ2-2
TGTGCCAGCAGGGACACAGGGGGCTTCGGGGAGCTGTTTTTT
CASRDTGGFGELFF
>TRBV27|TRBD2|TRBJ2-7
TGTGCCAGCAGTTATCGGGGGGTGTACGAGCAGTACTTC
CASSYRGVYEQYF
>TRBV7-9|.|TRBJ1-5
TGTGCCAGCAGCTTAGACGGTAGCAATCAGCCCCAGCATTTT
CASSLDGSNQPQHF
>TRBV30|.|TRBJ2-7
TGTGCCTGGAGTGTATACCAACCTTTTGGACATCCTTACTTC
CAWSVYQPFGHPYF
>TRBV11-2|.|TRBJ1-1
TGTGCCAGCAGCTCCGACTACACTGAAGCTTTCTTT
CASSSDYTEAFF
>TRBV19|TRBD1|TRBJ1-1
TGTGCCGCCAGAACGGCCCAGGGGGGCGCTTTCTTT
CAARTAQGGAFF
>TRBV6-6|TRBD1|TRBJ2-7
TGTGCCAGCGGAGGGACAGGGGCCGAGCAGTACTTC
CASGGTGAEQYF
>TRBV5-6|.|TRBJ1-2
TGTGCCAGCAGCTTGATAGGGGCGAACTATGGCTACACCTTC
CASSLIGANYGYTF
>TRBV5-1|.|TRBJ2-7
TGCGCCAGCAGCTTGGGCACAGGGTTATACGAGCAGTACTTC
CASSLGTGLYEQYF
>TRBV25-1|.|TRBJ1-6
TGTGCCAGCAGGCCGATAGTGGATTATAATTCACCCCTCCACTTT
CASRPIVDYNSPLHF
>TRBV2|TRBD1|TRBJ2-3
TGTGCCGCGGGACAGGGGGCACCGTCGGACATAACTTACACAGATACGCAGTATTTT
CAAGQGAPSDITYTDTQYF
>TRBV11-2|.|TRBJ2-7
TGTGCCAGCAGCTTAGGGTCATCCTACGAGCAGTACTTC
CASSLGSSYEQYF
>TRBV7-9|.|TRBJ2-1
TGTGCCACCTGGACGTCACGAGGCAATGAGCAGTTCTTC
CATWTSRGNEQFF
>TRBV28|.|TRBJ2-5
TGTGCCAGCAGTTTTTTTCGGACCCCCGGGGAGACCCAGTACTTC
CASSFFRTPGETQYF
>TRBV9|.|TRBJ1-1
TGTGCCAGCAGCGTAGGGGCAGGGGTCGAGTACACTGAAGCTTTCTTT
CASSVGAGVEYTEAFF
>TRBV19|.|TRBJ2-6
TGTGCCAGTAGTATCCAACCTGGGGCCAACGTCCTGACTTTC
CASSIQPGANVLTF
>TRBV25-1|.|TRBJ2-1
TGTGCCAGCAGTGAATCCGGGAATGAGCAGTTCTTC
CASSESGNEQFF
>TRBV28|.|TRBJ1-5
TGTGCCAGCAGTCCTGATGGAGGTCAGCCCCAGCATTTT
CASSPDGGQPQHF
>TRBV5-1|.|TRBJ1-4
TGCGCCAGCCAAATTTGGGGTCAGAGTAATGAAAAACTGTTTTTT
CASQIWGQSNEKLFF
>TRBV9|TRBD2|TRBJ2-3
TGTGCCAGCAGCGTACTGAGCGGGGGGGCCACAGATACGCAGTATTTT
CASSVLSGGATDTQYF
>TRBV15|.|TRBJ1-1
TGTGCCACCAGCAGAGATAGGGAGAACACTGAAGCTTTCTTT
CATSRDRENTEAFF